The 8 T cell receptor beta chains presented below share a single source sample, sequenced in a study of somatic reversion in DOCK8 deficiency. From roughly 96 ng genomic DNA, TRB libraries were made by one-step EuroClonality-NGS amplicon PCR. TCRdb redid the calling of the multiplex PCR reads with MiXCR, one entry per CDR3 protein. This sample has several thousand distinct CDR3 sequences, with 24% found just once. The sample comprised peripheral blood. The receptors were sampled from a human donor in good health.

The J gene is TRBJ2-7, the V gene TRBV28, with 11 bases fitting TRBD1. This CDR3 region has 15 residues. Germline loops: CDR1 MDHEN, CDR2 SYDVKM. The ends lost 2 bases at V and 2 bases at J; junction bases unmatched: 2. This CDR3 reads CASSLPGQGAYEQYF. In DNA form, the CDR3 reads TGTGCCAGCAGTTTACCGGGACAGGGGGCCTACGAGCAGTACTTC.

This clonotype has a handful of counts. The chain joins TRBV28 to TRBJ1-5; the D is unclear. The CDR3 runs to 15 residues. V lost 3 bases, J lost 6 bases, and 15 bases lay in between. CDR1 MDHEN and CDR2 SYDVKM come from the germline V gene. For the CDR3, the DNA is TGTGCCAGCAGTTTCGGTGGAGGATACGGTCAGCCCCAGCATTTT. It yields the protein CASSFGGGYGQPQHF. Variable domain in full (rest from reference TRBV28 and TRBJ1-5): DVKVTQSSRYLVKRTGEKVFLECVQDMDHENMFWYRQDPGLGLRLIYFSYDVKMKEKGDIPEGYSVSREKKERFSLILESASTNQTSMYLCASSFGGGYGQPQHFGDGTRLSIL.

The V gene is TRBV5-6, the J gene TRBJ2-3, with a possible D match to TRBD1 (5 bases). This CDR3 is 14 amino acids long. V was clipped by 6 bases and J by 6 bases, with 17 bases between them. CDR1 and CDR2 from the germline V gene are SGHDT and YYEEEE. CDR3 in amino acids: CASTKGAGLDTQYF. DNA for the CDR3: TGTGCCAGCACCAAGGGCGCAGGGTTGGATACGCAGTATTTT.

CDR3 DNA sequence: TGTGCCACCAGCAGCCCGGGACAGGGTTATTCACCCCTCCACTTT. It yields the protein CATSSPGQGYSPLHF. V is TRBV15 and J is TRBJ1-6; 9 bases match TRBD1. Trimming took 3 bases from V and 8 from J; bases not matched to a gene: 5. This CDR3 has 15 amino acids. Germline V gene sequence: CDR1 LNHNV, CDR2 YYDKDF (reference sequence). Looking up the rest from reference TRBV15 and TRBJ1-6 gives the full variable domain: DAMVIQNPRYQVTQFGKPVTLSCSQTLNHNVMYWYQQKSSQAPKLLFHYYDKDFNNEADTPDNFQSRRPNTSFCFLDIRSPGLGDTAMYLCATSSPGQGYSPLHFGNGTRLTVT.

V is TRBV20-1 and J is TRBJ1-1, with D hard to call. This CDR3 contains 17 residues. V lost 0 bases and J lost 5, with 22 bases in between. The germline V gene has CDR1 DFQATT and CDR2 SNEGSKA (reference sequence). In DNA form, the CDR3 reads TGCAGTGCTAGAGATCTCGGTTTTTCGTTGTCTGGGACTGAAGCTTTCTTT. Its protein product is CSARDLGFSLSGTEAFF.

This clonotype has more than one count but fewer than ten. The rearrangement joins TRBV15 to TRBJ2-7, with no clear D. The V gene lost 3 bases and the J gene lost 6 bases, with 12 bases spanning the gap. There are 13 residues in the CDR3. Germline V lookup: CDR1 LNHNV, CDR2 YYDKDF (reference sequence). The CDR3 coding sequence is TGTGCCACCAGCAGGGACCTTAGACCCGAGCAGTACTTC. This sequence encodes CATSRDLRPEQYF.

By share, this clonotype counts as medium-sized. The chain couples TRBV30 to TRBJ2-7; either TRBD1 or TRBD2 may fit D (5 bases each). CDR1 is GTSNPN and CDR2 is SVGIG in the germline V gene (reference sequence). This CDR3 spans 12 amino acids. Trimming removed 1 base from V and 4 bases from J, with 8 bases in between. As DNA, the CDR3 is TGTGCCTGGAGTGCGGGGCAGTACGAGCAGTACTTC. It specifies CAWSAGQYEQYF.

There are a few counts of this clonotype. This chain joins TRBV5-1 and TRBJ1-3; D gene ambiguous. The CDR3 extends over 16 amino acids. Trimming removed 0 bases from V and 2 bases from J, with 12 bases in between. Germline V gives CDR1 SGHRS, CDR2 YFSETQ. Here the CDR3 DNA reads TGCGCCAGCAGCTTGGATTTCAGGTTCCCTGGAAACACCATATATTTT. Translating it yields CASSLDFRFPGNTIYF.